This TCR beta chain was recorded in a study of cytomegalovirus exposure and HLA in healthy donors. After removal of 3 bases from V and 8 bases from J, the junction contained 10 bases not matched to a gene. CDR3 length: 15 amino acids. The V gene's germline CDR1 is WSHSY and CDR2 SAAADI. To note about this clone: Its cognate antigen is unknown.

Study-level results: In vitro work confirmed that a few CMV-associated chains recognize CMV antigens. The classifier reportedly diagnosed cytomegalovirus status with high specificity and sensitivity. Follow-up analysis later connected one missense variant in DCLRE1C with trimming of TCR beta V- and J-genes.

13 Jbeta primers and 60 Vbeta primers were used for the PCR. Profiling relied on immunoSEQ multiplex PCR, and the TCRdb table lists in-frame clones only, not all of them. The table gives 100,000 to 150,000 clones; the top ten clones make up 1.5% to 2% of it. This receptor was taken from a woman between 40 and 50 years old in good health and CMV-seropositive. This chain joins TRBV10-2 and TRBJ2-3; 8 nucleotides match TRBD1. Sequencing was carried out using PBMCs. CDR3 residues: CASSDPGGSAGTQYF. The DNA of the CDR3 is TGCGCCAGCAGTGACCCAGGGGGCTCCGCCGGTACGCAGTATTTT.